What follows is one T cell receptor (beta chain) and its context. The antigen remains unidentified. This sample is part of a study of T cells after posttransplantation cyclophosphamide. Broader study findings: Donor-recipient repertoire similarity was low at 1-2 months, rising over year one.

Only in-frame clones appear in the TCRdb table, and some are missing; sequencing was by immunoSEQ multiplex PCR. The sample has approximately 20,000 clones, 85% to 90% seen once. Controls had myeloablative marrow grafts with methotrexate and calcineurin inhibitor, sampled at 1 year. Per the germline V gene, CDR1 is SGHVS and CDR2 is FNYEAQ. This CDR3 is built from 16 residues. The V end lost 1 base, the J end lost 0 bases, and 10 bases lay between the germline ends. The receptor was isolated from a female patient aged 30-39 years who received an allogeneic stem cell transplant from an unrelated donor, was CMV-positive, and had acute and chronic GVHD. The graft donor may have given rise to some T cells. The chain combines TRBV7-6 with TRBJ2-1, with D maybe TRBD2 (5 bases). The material was PBMCs, obtained 359 days after allogeneic stem cell transplant with calcineurin inhibitor and methotrexate. CDR3 amino acids: CASSLGGPSSYNEQFF. The DNA of the CDR3 is TGTGCCAGCAGCTTAGGCGGGCCAAGCTCCTACAATGAGCAGTTCTTC.